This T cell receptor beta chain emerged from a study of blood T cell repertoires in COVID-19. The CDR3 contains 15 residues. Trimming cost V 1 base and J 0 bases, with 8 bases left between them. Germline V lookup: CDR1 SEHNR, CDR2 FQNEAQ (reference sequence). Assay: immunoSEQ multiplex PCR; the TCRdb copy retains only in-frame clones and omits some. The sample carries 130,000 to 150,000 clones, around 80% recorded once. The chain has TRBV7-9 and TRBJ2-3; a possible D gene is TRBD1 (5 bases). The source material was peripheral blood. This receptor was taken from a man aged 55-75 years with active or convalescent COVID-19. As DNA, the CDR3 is TGTGCCAGCAGCTTAGGACAGCTGAGCACAGATACGCAGTATTTT. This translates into CASSLGQLSTDTQYF.